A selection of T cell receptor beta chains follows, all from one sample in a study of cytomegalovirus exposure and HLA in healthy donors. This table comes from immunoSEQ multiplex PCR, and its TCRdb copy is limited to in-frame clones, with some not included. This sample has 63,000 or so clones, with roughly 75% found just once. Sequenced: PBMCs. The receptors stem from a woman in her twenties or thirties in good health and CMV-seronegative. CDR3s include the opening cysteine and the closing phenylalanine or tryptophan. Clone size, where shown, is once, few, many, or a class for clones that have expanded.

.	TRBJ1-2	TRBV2	CASSETDQGAGIYGYTF
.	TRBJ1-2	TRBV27	CATRTQGANGGYTF
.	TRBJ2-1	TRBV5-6	CASSYAAGGPYNEQFF
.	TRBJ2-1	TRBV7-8	CASSLESSHNEQFF
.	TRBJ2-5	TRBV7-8	CASSWTAPETQYF
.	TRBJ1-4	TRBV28	CASGPRQGRMGKLFF
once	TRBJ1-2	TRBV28	CASTSPGSYGYTF
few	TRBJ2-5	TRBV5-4	CASSHQALAGIGETQYF
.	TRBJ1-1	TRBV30	CAWSVSGTEAFF
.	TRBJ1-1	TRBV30	CAWSVGAGGDEAFF
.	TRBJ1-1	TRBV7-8	CASSQSRDLNTEAFF
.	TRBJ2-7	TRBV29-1	CSAEDPGQGRYNRYEQYF
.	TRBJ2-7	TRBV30	CASAGRHYEQYF
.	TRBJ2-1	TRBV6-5	CASSRASGYNEQFF
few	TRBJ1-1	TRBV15	CATSSRGDTEAFF
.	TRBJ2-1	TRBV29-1	CSVEARGPSNNEQFF